These T cell receptor beta chains were read from a single sample in a study of blood T cell repertoires in COVID-19. Clones were read by immunoSEQ multiplex PCR, and TCRdb kept only the in-frame ones, dropping some. The repertoire holds about 300,000 clones, with 70% to 90% as singletons. Source material: peripheral blood. The receptors originated from a woman in her twenties or thirties with COVID-19, enrolled during active disease. Each CDR3 is given without its conserved first and last residue. Fields, in order: V gene, CDR3 protein.

TRBV15,ATSRRQGVSNSPLH
TRBV3-1/TRBV3-2,ASSQAGAGFGEQF
TRBV24-1,ATSLAGAGETQY
TRBV6-2/TRBV6-3,ASSLGGEAYNEQF
TRBV28,ASRPTSMLEQF
TRBV29-1,SVEEGGGDTQY
TRBV15,ATSSDEGGFNTDTQY
TRBV6-6,ASSPQGGASDEQF
TRBV7-2,ASSLASGTGDSPLH
TRBV9,ASSAGTSRTDTQY
TRBV6-5,ASSSMDRGGNQPQH
TRBV6-6,ASSPAGGNQPQH
TRBV4-1,ASSQVSAGSSGNTIY
TRBV6-2/TRBV6-3,ASSSVLGLNTEAF
TRBV27,ASSPAGQGGGYT
TRBV7-3,ASSFLKRGGFRSNQPQH
TRBV5-4,ASSRRTGGTNEKLF
TRBV19,ASTEGQGIAGYT
TRBV5-4,ASSWGTVNYGYT
TRBV19,ASSRRAGGKHNEQF
TRBV30,AWSVLGSGVETQY
TRBV5-5,ASSWGQPDTIY
TRBV7-6,ASSFKAPGQGFPLQETQY
TRBV6-5,ASNPPGTKNTEAF
TRBV5-1,ASSPTGFRGGLGETQY
TRBV19,ASTSSAGLWGYT
TRBV4-1,ASSQGRVGLAGRNEQF
TRBV30,AWSGGSNTEAF
TRBV28,ASFLSVYGYT
TRBV3-1/TRBV3-2,ASSQEGGLVGWTGGLTYEQY
TRBV27,ASSLTGYGVEQY
TRBV19,ASRARRVLGHSPLH
TRBV7-8,ANSLYRNTEAF
TRBV29-1,SVEPPILAGGPVF
TRBV2,AMGGDSSNQPQH
TRBV15,ATSRDSSANYGYT
TRBV11-3,ASSPTLAGGLNEQF
TRBV28,ASSRLALTDTQY
TRBV19,ASSTGSNTEAF
TRBV11-2,ASSLDPRGLHEKLF
TRBV19,ASSILGLEGANEKLF
TRBV3-1/TRBV3-2,ASSQEGVSYEQY
TRBV6-6,ASSIQGDTQY
TRBV11-2,ASSLDTGIYYGYT
TRBV29-1,SARLAGGRSSGIQY
TRBV6-5,ASSLRTGHGYT
TRBV19,ASSIERPTSVYGYT
TRBV6-1,ASSEAIDSGNTIY
TRBV3-1/TRBV3-2,ASSQGGGVETQY